Listed below are T cell receptor beta chains from one sample, sequenced in a study of blood T cells in healthy people across ages. From the 5' RACE reads, TCRdb called clonotypes with MiXCR, one entry per CDR3 protein. The table shows 800,000 or so distinct CDR3 sequences, with about 25% occurring only once. Another study also made use of these data, one on T cells of mothers and their children.

Sequenced: blood. All receptors come from a boy aged 10-17 years in good health. CDR3s include the opening cysteine and the closing phenylalanine or tryptophan. Fields, in order: J gene, V gene, D gene, clone size, CDR3 DNA, CDR3 protein. D genes are given only for firm matches. The size of a clone is reported for some rows only, either as once, few or many, or as a class for expanded clones.

TRBJ2-3 | TRBV11-2 | TRBD2 | - | TGTGCCAGCAGCTTGCCTCGCGGATGGCGGGAGTGGGCAGATACGCAGTATTTT | CASSLPRGWREWADTQYF
TRBJ2-7 | TRBV5-1 | TRBD1 | few | TGCGCCAGCAGCGTGGGACAGGCCCCCTACGAGCAGTACTTC | CASSVGQAPYEQYF
TRBJ2-5 | TRBV12-3/TRBV12-4 | TRBD2 | many | TGTGCCAGCAGTCTAGAACTAGCGGGCCAAGAGACCCAGTACTTC | CASSLELAGQETQYF
TRBJ2-5 | TRBV6-2/TRBV6-3 | - | - | TGTGCCAGCAGTTCCCTCGGACGTAGCGGTAGGGAGACCCAGTACTTC | CASSSLGRSGRETQYF
TRBJ2-7 | TRBV29-1 | - | - | TGCAGCGTTGAACTTACGAAAGCGGGCTCCTACGAGCAGTACTTC | CSVELTKAGSYEQYF
TRBJ1-1 | TRBV3-1 | - | - | TGTGCCAGCAGCCAAGACAACCTTCGGGAAGCTTTCTTT | CASSQDNLREAFF
TRBJ1-1 | TRBV4-3 | TRBD1 | - | TGCGCCAGCAGCCGAATACAGGGGACTGAAGCTTTCTTT | CASSRIQGTEAFF
TRBJ2-4 | TRBV6-5 | TRBD2 | few | TGTGCCAGCAGTTACTCACGGGGGGTGGTCAAAAACATTCAGTACTTC | CASSYSRGVVKNIQYF
TRBJ1-4 | TRBV7-9 | TRBD1 | - | TGTGCCAGCAGCTTTGGCAGACAGGGGGATGAAAAACTGTTTTTT | CASSFGRQGDEKLFF
TRBJ2-1 | TRBV29-1 | - | few | TGCAGCGTTGAAGGGAACAGCAGGGGGGTTATAGATGAGCAGTTCTTC | CSVEGNSRGVIDEQFF
TRBJ2-1 | TRBV19 | TRBD1 | few | TGTGCCAGTAGGGGACAGGACGCATATCGGAATGAGCAGTTCTTC | CASRGQDAYRNEQFF
TRBJ1-4 | TRBV27 | - | - | TGTGCCAGCAGGGACCTGGGGCATAATGAAAAACTGTTTTTT | CASRDLGHNEKLFF
TRBJ2-5 | TRBV7-2 | TRBD1 | few | TGTGCCAGCAGCTCTCCAAACAGGGGGGAGACCCAGTACTTC | CASSSPNRGETQYF
TRBJ2-5 | TRBV19 | - | - | TGTGCCAGTAGTTTGGGGGAAGCGCAGACCCAGTACTTC | CASSLGEAQTQYF